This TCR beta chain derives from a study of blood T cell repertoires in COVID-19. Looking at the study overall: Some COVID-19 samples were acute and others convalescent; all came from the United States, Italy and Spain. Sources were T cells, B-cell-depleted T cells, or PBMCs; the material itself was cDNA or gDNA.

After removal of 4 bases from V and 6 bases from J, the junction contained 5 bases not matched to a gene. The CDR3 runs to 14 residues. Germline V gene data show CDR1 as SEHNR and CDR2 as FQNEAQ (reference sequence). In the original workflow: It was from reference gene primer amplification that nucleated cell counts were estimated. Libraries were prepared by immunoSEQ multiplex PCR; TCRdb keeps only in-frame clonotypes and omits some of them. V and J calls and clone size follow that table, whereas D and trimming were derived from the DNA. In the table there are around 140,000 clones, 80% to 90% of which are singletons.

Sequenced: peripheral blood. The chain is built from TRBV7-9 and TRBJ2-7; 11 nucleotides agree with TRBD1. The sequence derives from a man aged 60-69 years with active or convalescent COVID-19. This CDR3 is CASSSRDRGSEQYF. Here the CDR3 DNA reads TGTGCCAGCAGCTCCCGGGACAGGGGGAGCGAGCAGTACTTC. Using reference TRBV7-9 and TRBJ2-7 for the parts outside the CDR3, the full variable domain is DTGVSQNPRHKITKRGQNVTFRCDPISEHNRLYWYRQTLGQGPEFLTYFQNEAQLEKSRLLSDRFSAERPKGSFSTLEIQRTEQGDSAMYLCASSSRDRGSEQYFGPGTRLTVT.